Only one count was recorded for the clone carrying this TCR beta chain. Its target is unknown. This sample is drawn from a study of PD-L1 blockade in urothelial cancer. Overall study: Blood was tested 3 weeks (second dose) and 6 weeks into treatment.

With 0 bases clipped from V and 2 bases from J, the junction kept 4 bases outside the gene matches. Germline V gives CDR1 ENHRY, CDR2 SYGVKD. The CDR3 runs to 16 residues. Study results and limitations: Better progression-free and overall survival followed lower pretreatment blood clonality.

TCRdb's table, derived via immunoSEQ multiplex PCR, lists solely in-frame clones and lacks some. The data hold about 63,000 clones, with 81% observed a single time. Time point specified: pretreatment peripheral blood. Patients' cancers were locally advanced or metastatic urothelial carcinomas. Patients each gave 1 to 8 samples, pretreatment and on-treatment. This sample comprised PBMCs, obtained around atezolizumab (anti-PD-L1) treatment. The gene calls are TRBV10-3 and TRBJ2-7, with 10 positions matching TRBD2. This TCR was recovered from a man between 65 and 79 years old with urothelial cancer. The CDR3 spells CAISESGSGRPYEQYF. CDR3 DNA sequence: TGTGCCATCAGTGAGTCGGGTAGCGGGAGGCCCTACGAGCAGTACTTC.